The 21 T cell receptor beta chains given below trace back to one sample, sequenced in a study of control samples from healthy donors and cancer patients. The method was immunoSEQ multiplex PCR; TCRdb's version includes in-frame clones alone and lacks a portion of them. Among 40,000 to 50,000 clones listed, roughly 92% were seen once. Input material: PBMCs. The receptors here all came from a woman in her fifties or sixties with head and neck cancer.

The gene calls are TRBV5-1 and TRBJ2-3; no reliable D call. This CDR3 is 13 amino acids long. Germline V gives CDR1 SGHRS, CDR2 YFSETQ. Trimming shortened V by 0 bases and J by 6 bases, and 8 bases separated the two germline ends. CDR3 amino acids: CASSLAISDTQYF. In nucleotides, the CDR3 is TGCGCCAGCAGCTTGGCCATCAGTGATACGCAGTATTTT.

The rearrangement joins TRBV6-2 or TRBV6-3 to TRBJ2-3; D perhaps matches TRBD2 (6 bases). The germline CDR1 and CDR2 sequences are MNHEY and SVGEGT. Trimming left V 2 bases short and J 3 bases short, with 18 bases between. The CDR3 is made up of 17 amino acids. The CDR3 DNA reads TGTGCCAGCAGTTACGGGGATCGGGAGAATCCTACAGATACGCAGTATTTT. This gives the protein CASSYGDRENPTDTQYF.

V gene TRBV18 combines with J gene TRBJ1-1; a possible D gene is TRBD1 (6 bases). There are 14 residues in the CDR3. The germline V and J ends were trimmed by 6 bases and 4 bases, with 15 bases remaining between them. Germline V lookup: CDR1 KGHSH, CDR2 LQKENI. In DNA form, the CDR3 reads TGTGCCAGCTCCCCCGGGGGGGCCTGCACTGAAGCTTTCTTT. Translated: CASSPGGACTEAFF.

V is TRBV2 and J is TRBJ2-5; D is unclear. V lost 4 bases and J lost 5, with 14 bases in between. The CDR3 is made up of 14 amino acids. Per the germline V gene, CDR1 is SNHLY and CDR2 is FYNNEI. CDR3 protein: CASSVINPGETQYF. The CDR3 nucleotides read TGTGCCAGCAGTGTGATCAACCCCGGGGAGACCCAGTACTTC.

This chain uses TRBV10-2 with TRBJ2-5; D gene unclear. The V gene lost 3 bases and the J gene lost 1 base, with 6 bases spanning the gap. Germline V gives CDR1 WSHSY, CDR2 SAAADI. The CDR3 is 13 residues long. The CDR3 DNA reads TGCGCCAGCAGTGACGAGGTCCAAGAGACCCAGTACTTC. It translates to CASSDEVQETQYF.

The chain uses TRBV30 and TRBJ1-2, with D possibly matching TRBD1 (5 bases). From germline, CDR1 is GTSNPN and CDR2 SVGIG (reference sequence). V lost 2 bases, J lost 3 bases, and 10 bases lay in between. This CDR3 region has 13 residues. CDR3 bases: TGTGCCTGGAGTTGGGGGGAACACTATGGCTACACCTTC. It codes for CAWSWGEHYGYTF.

This clone was detected once. The chain is built from TRBV19 and TRBJ2-3, with TRBD2 matching 10 bases. This CDR3 is 15 amino acids long. Germline trimming cut 6 bases from V and 4 bases from J; bases unmatched to any gene: 7. Germline V gene sequence: CDR1 LNHDA, CDR2 SQIVND (reference sequence). The chain's CDR3 is CASRSLAGASDTQYF. DNA of the CDR3: TGTGCCAGTAGGTCTCTAGCGGGAGCCTCAGATACGCAGTATTTT. Looking up the rest from reference TRBV19 and TRBJ2-3 gives the full variable domain: DGGITQSPKYLFRKEGQNVTLSCEQNLNHDAMYWYRQDPGQGLRLIYYSQIVNDFQKGDIAEGYSVSREKKESFPLTVTSAQKNPTAFYLCASRSLAGASDTQYFGPGTRLTVL.

The gene calls are TRBV7-9 and TRBJ2-1; 8 nucleotides match TRBD2. V lost 5 bases, J lost 5 bases, and 8 bases stayed unmatched. CDR1 is SEHNR, CDR2 FQNEAQ, per germline (reference sequence). The CDR3 length is 15 residues. The CDR3 sequence is CASSERGPEDNEQFF. The CDR3 DNA reads as TGTGCCAGCAGCGAGCGGGGGCCCGAAGACAATGAGCAGTTCTTC.

V and J are TRBV6-5 and TRBJ1-2; possible D gene TRBD1, 6 bases. Trimming pared 7 bases from V and 4 bases from J, leaving 19 bases between. The CDR3 is made up of 15 amino acids. From germline, CDR1 is MNHEY and CDR2 SVGAGI. The CDR3 sequence: CASTSPGQSFYGYTF. The DNA of the CDR3 is TGTGCCAGCACCAGCCCAGGACAGTCCTTCTATGGCTACACCTTC.

This chain connects TRBV6-5 to TRBJ1-3; D remains ambiguous. Trimming shortened V by 6 bases and J by 0 bases, and 9 bases separated the two germline ends. Germline V lookup: CDR1 MNHEY, CDR2 SVGAGI. The CDR3 covers 14 residues. CDR3 region: CASRTPISGNTIYF. CDR3 DNA: TGTGCCAGCAGGACGCCGATCTCTGGAAACACCATATATTTT.

The genes are TRBV6-5 and TRBJ2-1; tentative D call: TRBD2 (6 bases). CDR1 and CDR2 from the germline V gene are MNHEY and SVGAGI. This CDR3 has 13 residues. Trimming stripped 8 bases from V and 4 bases from J, with 12 bases between. CDR3 sequence (DNA): TGTGCCAGCGGGGCGGGAAGGTACAATGAGCAGTTCTTC. It codes for CASGAGRYNEQFF.

This chain uses TRBV5-1 with TRBJ2-5; D gene ambiguous. The CDR3 has 12 amino acids. V shed 2 bases and J shed 5 bases, with 7 bases lying between them. Germline CDR1 is SGHRS and CDR2 is YFSETQ. CDR3 DNA: TGCGCCAGCAGCTTTGAGACGGAGACCCAGTACTTC. Protein sequence: CASSFETETQYF.

The chain employs TRBV5-4 and TRBJ2-3; D is uncertain. V lost 4 bases and J lost 1, with 10 bases in between. The germline V gene has CDR1 SGHNT and CDR2 YYREEE (reference sequence). The CDR3 runs 14 residues. This chain's CDR3 is CASSPGVRTDTQYF. CDR3 nucleotide sequence: TGTGCCAGCAGCCCGGGTGTTCGCACAGATACGCAGTATTTT.

The J gene is TRBJ2-1, the V gene TRBV27; D is possibly TRBD2 (6 bases). Per the germline V gene, CDR1 is MNHEY and CDR2 is SMNVEV (reference sequence). CDR3 length equals 15 residues. Trimming shortened V by 6 bases and J by 2 bases, and 14 bases separated the two germline ends. This CDR3 is CASRSVRTTYNEQFF. The CDR3 region has the DNA TGTGCCAGCAGATCCGTAAGGACTACCTACAATGAGCAGTTCTTC.

The chain recombines TRBV4-1 with TRBJ1-2; D possibly corresponds to TRBD1 (5 bases). The germline V and J ends were trimmed by 4 bases and 8 bases, with 20 bases remaining between them. This CDR3 spans 15 amino acids. Per germline, CDR1 MGHRA and CDR2 YSYEKL. CDR3 protein: CASSPDELGLGGYTF. CDR3 in DNA: TGCGCCAGCAGCCCTGACGAACTGGGGCTTGGGGGCTACACCTTC.

The CDR3 sequence is CASSPWGGLTDTQYF. The CDR3 coding sequence is TGTGCCAGCTCACCATGGGGAGGACTCACAGATACGCAGTATTTT. The gene calls are TRBV18 and TRBJ2-3; perhaps TRBD2 as D (6 bases). CDR3 length equals 15 residues. Trimming left V 2 bases short and J 2 bases short, with 11 bases between. The germline V gene encodes CDR1 KGHSH and CDR2 LQKENI.

This clone appeared a single time. CDR3: CASSTGPQNSPLHF. The CDR3 DNA reads TGTGCCAGTAGTACTGGACCGCAAAATTCACCCCTCCACTTT. The chain couples TRBV19 to TRBJ1-6; unclear D gene. Germline V gene lookup returns CDR1 LNHDA and CDR2 SQIVND (reference sequence). With 4 bases removed from V and 7 bases from J, the gap between germline ends came to 11 bases. CDR3 length equals 14 residues.

This chain joins TRBV3-1 (or the pseudogene TRBV3-2) and TRBJ2-5, with 7 bases identical to TRBD2. Germline-derived CDR1 and CDR2 are LGHDT and YNNKEL (reference sequence). V dropped 8 bases and J dropped 0; count of bases not matched to a gene: 18. The CDR3 runs to 18 residues. The chain's CDR3 is CASDPTRWSGGNQETQYF. Here the CDR3 DNA reads TGTGCCAGCGATCCAACCCGTTGGTCGGGGGGTAACCAAGAGACCCAGTACTTC.

V usage is TRBV7-2 and J usage is TRBJ1-1; 9 bases are a match to TRBD1. Germline V lookup: CDR1 SGHTA, CDR2 FQGNSA. V trimming: 3 bases; J trimming: 1 base; junction bases outside the gene matches: 3. The CDR3 is 15 amino acids. The DNA for the CDR3 is TGTGCCAGCAGCTTGGGACAGGGCGGGAACACTGAAGCTTTCTTT. This codes for CASSLGQGGNTEAFF.

V is TRBV27 and J is TRBJ2-3, with 7 nucleotides matching TRBD1. Germline V gene lookup returns CDR1 MNHEY and CDR2 SMNVEV (reference sequence). The V and J ends lost 0 bases and 4 bases, in that order; junction bases with no gene match: 10. The CDR3 totals 17 residues. CDR3 coding DNA: TGTGCCAGCAGTTTATCGAAAGGGGGCGACGGTCCAGATACGCAGTATTTT. It translates to CASSLSKGGDGPDTQYF.

The V and J genes are TRBV7-2 and TRBJ2-1; D gene ambiguous. The length of the CDR3 is 11 residues. Trimming took 5 bases from V and 4 from J, leaving 3 bases between them. Germline V gene sequence: CDR1 SGHTA, CDR2 FQGNSA. In DNA, the CDR3 is TGTGCCAGCAGCCCATACAATGAGCAGTTCTTC. It translates to CASSPYNEQFF.